A selection of T cell receptor beta chains follows, all from one sample in a study of blood T cell repertoires in COVID-19. Using immunoSEQ multiplex PCR, the repertoire was profiled, and TCRdb retains in-frame clones only, with some absent. The sample has some 210,000 clones, about 90% seen once. Input material: peripheral blood. The receptors stem from a man aged 25-45 years with acute or convalescent COVID-19. CDR3s leave out the opening cysteine and the closing phenylalanine or tryptophan. A row's size may be missing; if present it is once, few, many or a size class.

CDR3 | V | size | J
ASSQDLVPSNQPQH | TRBV4-2 | NA | TRBJ1-5
ARKIRDNYNEQF | TRBV5-3 | NA | TRBJ2-1
ASSAGSGNQPQH | TRBV28 | NA | TRBJ1-5
ASSLNSDNSPLH | TRBV7-3 | NA | TRBJ1-6
ASSLPPRTSGRRDTQY | TRBV28 | NA | TRBJ2-3
ASSLGSDNEQF | TRBV11-2 | NA | TRBJ2-1
ASSLGPRDRENEKLF | TRBV13 | NA | TRBJ1-4
ASSVEGGSGDEQF | TRBV9 | NA | TRBJ2-1
ASTLRGGYGYT | TRBV19 | NA | TRBJ1-2
ASSTYQRVGTGELF | TRBV7-2 | NA | TRBJ2-2
ASRTRQGRRNSYEQY | TRBV27 | NA | TRBJ2-7
ASSLGRGTYNEQF | TRBV11-3 | NA | TRBJ2-1
ASSNGLAGGQNEQF | TRBV19 | NA | TRBJ2-1
ASSVQGVSNQPQH | TRBV2 | NA | TRBJ1-5
ASRLRDPQETQY | TRBV5-1 | NA | TRBJ2-5
ASSLGQSPSGANVLT | TRBV5-4 | NA | TRBJ2-6
SVGEANNQPQH | TRBV29-1 | NA | TRBJ1-5
ASSQGTGGAGELF | TRBV3-1/TRBV3-2 | NA | TRBJ2-2
ASSRLLAGGYYNEQF | TRBV6-6 | NA | TRBJ2-1
ASRGTGDVQPQH | TRBV28 | NA | TRBJ1-5
ASSYGSNSPLH | TRBV6-5 | NA | TRBJ1-6
ASSLGRGYEQY | TRBV18 | NA | TRBJ2-7
ASSIGQLNTEAF | TRBV10-2 | NA | TRBJ1-1
ASTIDTEAF | TRBV28 | NA | TRBJ1-1
ASSQGQSNSPLH | TRBV3-1/TRBV3-2 | NA | TRBJ1-6
SVSTRWDYGYT | TRBV29-1 | NA | TRBJ1-2
ASSTEPRQGRT | TRBV18 | NA | TRBJ1-2
ASSQRGSNQPQH | TRBV3-1/TRBV3-2 | once | TRBJ1-5
ASSLGQRDSPLH | TRBV5-1 | NA | TRBJ1-6
ASSQVTYSNQPQH | TRBV4-2 | NA | TRBJ1-5
ARGRVNTEAF | TRBV30 | once | TRBJ1-1
ASSPGQAATNEKLF | TRBV18 | NA | TRBJ1-4
ASSQERGGNQPQH | TRBV4-2 | few | TRBJ1-5
SVGILAGDTGELF | TRBV29-1 | NA | TRBJ2-2
ASRYRVPAEAF | TRBV27 | NA | TRBJ1-1
ASSLWGDQPQH | TRBV7-9 | few | TRBJ1-5
ASSSSGGEQF | TRBV7-3 | many | TRBJ2-1
ASSPWLAGDRILKNEQF | TRBV27 | NA | TRBJ2-1
ASSTDTTDTQY | TRBV5-1 | NA | TRBJ2-3
ASSLKADGLAGNSYEQY | TRBV5-1 | NA | TRBJ2-7
ASRKLWTSGGSYEQY | TRBV5-1 | NA | TRBJ2-7
ASSRPQGAETQY | TRBV5-6 | NA | TRBJ2-5
ATSPVMETQY | TRBV15 | NA | TRBJ2-5